This section outlines one TCR beta chain sequence together with its context. The data are from a study of technical replicates of blood from a few donors. Only in-frame clones appear in the TCRdb table, and some are missing; sequencing was by immunoSEQ multiplex PCR. The sample shows approximately 82,000 clones, 90% to 95% of them seen only once. Sequencing input: T cells isolated from PBMCs. This TCR came from a human donor in good health.

CDR3 in DNA: TGTGCCAGCAGCCAAGAGGGCGGGGTAGAGCAGTACTTC. Protein product: CASSQEGGVEQYF. This rearrangement joins TRBV4-2 to TRBJ2-7; a possible D gene is TRBD2 (6 bases). The V and J ends lost 0 bases and 7 bases respectively, with 10 bases between them. This CDR3 is 13 amino acids long. Germline loops: CDR1 LGHNA, CDR2 YNFKEQ.